Included here is one T cell receptor (beta chain) sequence, with context. Antigen specificity is unknown. This sample stems from a study of OX40 agonist ivuxolimab in advanced cancers. Study conclusions and caveats: Clonal expansion was seen in CD4+ and CD8+ blood T cells by week 6 at 0.1 to 3.0 mg/kg. At 0.1-3.0 mg/kg, partial responders had clonal expansion among the lowest observed.

Only in-frame clones appear in the TCRdb table, and some are missing; sequencing was by immunoSEQ multiplex PCR. The table lists 90,000 to 100,000 clones, about 90% of them singletons. Trimming cost V 9 bases and J 1 base, with 15 bases left between them. The CDR3 is 14 amino acids. The germline V gene has CDR1 SNHLY and CDR2 FYNNEI. The sample consisted of CD4+ or CD8+ T cells sorted from blood, taken in a trial of the OX40 agonist ivuxolimab. This rearrangement joins TRBV2 to TRBJ1-1; D not resolved. This TCR derives from an adult with an advanced solid tumor such as melanoma, head and neck, liver or kidney cancer. This chain's CDR3 is CARKSPGTNTEAFF. The CDR3, as DNA: TGTGCCAGAAAAAGCCCGGGTACGAACACTGAAGCTTTCTTT.